This section outlines one T cell receptor beta chain sequence together with its context. The antigen it recognizes is unknown. Base quality data are lacking; no much larger clone is found one base away. The V end gives up 3 bases and the J end 4 bases, leaving 10 bases in the junction not matched to a gene. The CDR1 and CDR2 encoded by the germline V gene are MDHEN and SYDVKM. The CDR3 goes from the cysteine to the phenylalanine over 16 residues. Only the CDR3 part of the read is kept: 48 bases, read in frame from the first base. The data derive from a study of OX40 agonist ivuxolimab in advanced cancers. Turning to the overall study: Ivuxolimab, which targeted the costimulatory receptor OX40 (CD134), was an agonistic, fully human IgG2 monoclonal antibody. Intravenous ivuxolimab was administered to patients every 2 weeks at six dose levels: 0.01, 0.1, 0.3, 1.5, 3 and 10 mg/kg. In the dose-escalation cohort, around four fifths of patients were male, and the mean age was approximately 60 years, with a range of about 23 to 85. Of the roughly 53 patients in dose escalation, around 19 had hepatocellular carcinoma, some 15 had melanoma, 9 had renal cell carcinoma and 9 had head and neck cancer. The purpose of peripheral TCRbeta sequencing was to test whether ivuxolimab changed TCR sequence diversity and led to clonal T-cell expansion. Prior anti-PD-1, anti-PD-L1 or anti-CTLA-4 therapy was permitted, and less than 45% of dose-escalation patients had received checkpoint inhibitors. The paper describes the monotherapy dose-escalation part (N ≈ 50 patients) of the phase I trial of ivuxolimab. Partial responses occurred in three dose-escalation patients: two with cutaneous melanoma and one with hepatocellular carcinoma.

Genomic DNA was extracted from sorted cells for sequencing of the TCRbeta CDR3 region. The immunoSEQ Assay was used to sequence the TCRbeta CDR3 regions. The clones in this table, taken by TCRdb from immuneACCESS, are in-frame only. Not every clone is retained; where verified, under half of the shortfall comes from an unresolved V gene, and the cause of the rest is unknown. The sample table lists about 35,000 clones, roughly 92% of them with a count of one. Approximately 22% of the sample goes to the ten largest clones. The trial excluded patients who had a history of autoimmune disease or who were on systemic immunosuppression. Peripheral blood for TCR sequencing was collected from all dose cohorts at baseline, on cycle 4 day 1, and on cycle 7 day 1. Samples came from an open-label, multicenter, first-in-human phase I dose-escalation trial of ivuxolimab. The trial enrolled adults with locally advanced or metastatic head and neck squamous cell, hepatocellular, melanoma or renal cell carcinoma. Before TCR sequencing, CD4+ T cells and CD8+ T cells from peripheral blood were sorted into separate populations.

General study outcomes and caveats: Low levels of normalized T-cell clonal expansion were also seen in some nonresponding patients. After ivuxolimab, more expanded clones were found on average in CD8+ T cells than in CD4+ T cells. In partial responders in the 0.1-3.0 mg/kg groups, normalized peripheral clonal expansion was found to be among the lowest, especially among CD8+ T cells. At doses of 0.1 to 3.0 mg/kg, clonal expansion of both CD4+ and CD8+ blood T cells was observed from baseline to week 6. The antigen specificity of the clonally expanded peripheral T cells was not determined.

Recombination joined TRBV28 with TRBJ2-3; 7 bases in between match TRBD2. Material: CD4+ or CD8+ T cells sorted from blood, obtained in a trial of the OX40 agonist ivuxolimab. This TCR was recovered from an adult with an advanced solid tumor such as melanoma, head and neck, liver or kidney cancer. The DNA sequence reads TGTGCCAGCAGTTTCCCTAGCGGAGATTCCGCAGATACGCAGTATTTT. The translation is CASSFPSGDSADTQYF. This CDR3, with the reference TRBV28 and TRBJ2-3 proteins standing in past its ends, gives the full variable domain DVKVTQSSRYLVKRTGEKVFLECVQDMDHENMFWYRQDPGLGLRLIYFSYDVKMKEKGDIPEGYSVSREKKERFSLILESASTNQTSMYLCASSFPSGDSADTQYFGPGTRLTVL.